The present entry profiles one T cell receptor beta chain with its context. The CDR3 runs 16 residues. Trimming cost V 7 bases and J 0 bases, with 15 bases left between them. Germline V gives CDR1 SNHLY, CDR2 FYNNEI. This sample was taken from a study of lymphopenia after photon versus proton radiotherapy. TCRdb keeps only in-frame clones here, not all; method: immunoSEQ multiplex PCR. Among under 75,000 clones listed, around 92% were seen once. The source was peripheral blood, collected from a patient treated with photon-based radiotherapy. The chain joins TRBV2 to TRBJ1-4; D unclear. The clonotype was recovered from a woman between 40 and 55 years old with cholangiocarcinoma. The CDR3: CASTSSGRATNEKLFF. Here the CDR3 DNA reads TGTGCCAGCACGAGTTCCGGGAGGGCAACTAATGAAAAACTGTTTTTT.